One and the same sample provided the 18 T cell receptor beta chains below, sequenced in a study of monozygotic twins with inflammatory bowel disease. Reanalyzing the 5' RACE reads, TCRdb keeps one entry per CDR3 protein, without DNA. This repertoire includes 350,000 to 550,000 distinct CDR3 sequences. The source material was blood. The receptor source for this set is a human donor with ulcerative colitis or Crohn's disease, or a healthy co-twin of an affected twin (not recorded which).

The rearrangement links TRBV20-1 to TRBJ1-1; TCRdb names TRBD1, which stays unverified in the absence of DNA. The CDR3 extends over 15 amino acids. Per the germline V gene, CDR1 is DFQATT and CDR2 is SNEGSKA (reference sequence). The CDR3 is CSANPVDRMNTEAFF.

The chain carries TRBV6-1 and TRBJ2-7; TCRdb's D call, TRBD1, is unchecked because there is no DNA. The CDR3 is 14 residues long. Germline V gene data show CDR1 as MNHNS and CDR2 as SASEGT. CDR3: CASSGGRRGYEQYF.

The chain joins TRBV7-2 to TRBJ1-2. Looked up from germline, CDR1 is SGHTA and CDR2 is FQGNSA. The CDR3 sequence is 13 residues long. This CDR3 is CASSLQNNYGYTF.

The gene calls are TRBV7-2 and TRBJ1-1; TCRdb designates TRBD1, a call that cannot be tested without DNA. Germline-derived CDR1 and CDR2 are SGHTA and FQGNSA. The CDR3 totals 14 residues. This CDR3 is CASRTGHMNTEAFF.

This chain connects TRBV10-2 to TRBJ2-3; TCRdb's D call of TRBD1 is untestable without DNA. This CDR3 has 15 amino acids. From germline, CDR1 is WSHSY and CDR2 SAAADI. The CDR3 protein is CAGLLSGKLADTQYF.

CDR3 amino acids: CSAGPVGNEQYF. The V and J genes are TRBV20-1 and TRBJ2-7; TCRdb lists TRBD1, though no DNA is available to test this call. This CDR3 has 12 residues. Germline CDR1 is DFQATT and CDR2 is SNEGSKA (reference sequence).

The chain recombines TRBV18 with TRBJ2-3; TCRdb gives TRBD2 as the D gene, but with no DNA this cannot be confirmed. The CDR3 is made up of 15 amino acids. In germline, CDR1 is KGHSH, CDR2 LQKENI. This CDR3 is CASSPVDFYTDTQYF.

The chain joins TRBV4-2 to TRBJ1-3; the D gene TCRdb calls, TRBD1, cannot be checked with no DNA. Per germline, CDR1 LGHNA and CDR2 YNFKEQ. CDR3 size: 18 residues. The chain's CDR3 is CASSREEVYRPSGNTIYF.

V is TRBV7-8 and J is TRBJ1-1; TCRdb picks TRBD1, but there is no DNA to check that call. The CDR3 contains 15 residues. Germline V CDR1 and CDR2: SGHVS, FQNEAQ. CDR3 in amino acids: CASSLVTGASTEAFF.

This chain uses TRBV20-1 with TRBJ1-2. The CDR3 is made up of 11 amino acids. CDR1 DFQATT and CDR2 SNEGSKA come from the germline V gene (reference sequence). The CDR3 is CSAKATYGYTF.

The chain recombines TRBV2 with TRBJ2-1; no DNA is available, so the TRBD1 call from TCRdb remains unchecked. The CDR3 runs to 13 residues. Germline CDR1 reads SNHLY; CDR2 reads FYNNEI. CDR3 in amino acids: CAGLGTGDNEQFF. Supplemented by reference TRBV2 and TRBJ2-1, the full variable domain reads EPEVTQTPSHQVTQMGQEVILRCVPISNHLYFYWYRQILGQKVEFLVSFYNNEISEKSEIFDDQFSVERPDGSNFTLKIRSTKLEDSAMYFCAGLGTGDNEQFFGPGTRLTVL.

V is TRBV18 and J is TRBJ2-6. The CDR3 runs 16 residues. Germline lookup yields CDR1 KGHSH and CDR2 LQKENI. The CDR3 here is CASSPPMPSGANVLTF. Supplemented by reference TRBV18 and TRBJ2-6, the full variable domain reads NAGVMQNPRHLVRRRGQEARLRCSPMKGHSHVYWYRQLPEEGLKFMVYLQKENIIDESGMPKERFSAEFPKEGPSILRIQQVVRGDSAAYFCASSPPMPSGANVLTFGAGSRLTVL.

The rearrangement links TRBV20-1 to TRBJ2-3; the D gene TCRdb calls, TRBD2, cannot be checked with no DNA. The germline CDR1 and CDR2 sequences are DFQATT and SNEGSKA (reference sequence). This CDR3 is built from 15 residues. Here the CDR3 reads CSGTSLNVGTDTQYF.

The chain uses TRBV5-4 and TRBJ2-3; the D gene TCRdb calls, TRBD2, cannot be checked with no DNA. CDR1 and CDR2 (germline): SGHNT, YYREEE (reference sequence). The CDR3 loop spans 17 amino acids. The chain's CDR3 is CASSFPRSGSGADTQYF.

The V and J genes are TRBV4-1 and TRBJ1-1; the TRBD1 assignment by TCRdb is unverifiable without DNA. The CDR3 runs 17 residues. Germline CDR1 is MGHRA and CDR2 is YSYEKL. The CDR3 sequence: CASSQVPPGGRNTEAFF.

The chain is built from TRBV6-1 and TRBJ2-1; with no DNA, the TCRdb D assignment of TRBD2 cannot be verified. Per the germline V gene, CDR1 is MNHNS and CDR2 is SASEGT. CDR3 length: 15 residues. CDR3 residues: CASVRLAGGINEQFF.

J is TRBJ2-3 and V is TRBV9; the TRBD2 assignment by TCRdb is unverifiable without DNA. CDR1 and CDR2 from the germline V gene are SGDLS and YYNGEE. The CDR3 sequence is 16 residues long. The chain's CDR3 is CASSVAATSGWDTQYF.

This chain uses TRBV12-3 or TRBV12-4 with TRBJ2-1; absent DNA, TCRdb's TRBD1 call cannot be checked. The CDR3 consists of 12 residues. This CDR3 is CASTSGRNEQFF.